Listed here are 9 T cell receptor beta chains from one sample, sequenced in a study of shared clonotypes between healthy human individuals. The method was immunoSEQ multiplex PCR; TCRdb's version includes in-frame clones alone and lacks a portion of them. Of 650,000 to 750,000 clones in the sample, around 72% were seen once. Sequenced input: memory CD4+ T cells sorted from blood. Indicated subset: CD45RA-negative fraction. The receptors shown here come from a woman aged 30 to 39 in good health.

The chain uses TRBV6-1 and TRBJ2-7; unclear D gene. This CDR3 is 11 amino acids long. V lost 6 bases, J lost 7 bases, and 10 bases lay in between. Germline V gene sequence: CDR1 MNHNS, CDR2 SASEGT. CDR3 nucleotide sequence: TGTGCCAGCAGGCATGTTTCGGAGCAGTACTTC. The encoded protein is CASRHVSEQYF.

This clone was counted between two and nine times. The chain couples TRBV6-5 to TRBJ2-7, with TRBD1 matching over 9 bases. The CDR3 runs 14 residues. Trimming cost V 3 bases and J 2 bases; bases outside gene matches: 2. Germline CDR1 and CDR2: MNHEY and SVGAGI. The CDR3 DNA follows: TGTGCCAGCAGTTATAGGACAGGGGCCTACGAGCAGTACTTC. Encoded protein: CASSYRTGAYEQYF.

As DNA, the CDR3 is TGTGCCAGCAGCAGAACCTACAATGAGCAGTTCTTC. Translating gives CASSRTYNEQFF. The V and J genes are TRBV13 and TRBJ2-1; no definite D call. This CDR3 is 12 amino acids long. The germline gives CDR1 PRHDT, CDR2 FYEKMQ (reference sequence). The V end lost 5 bases, the J end lost 2 bases, and 4 bases lay between the germline ends.

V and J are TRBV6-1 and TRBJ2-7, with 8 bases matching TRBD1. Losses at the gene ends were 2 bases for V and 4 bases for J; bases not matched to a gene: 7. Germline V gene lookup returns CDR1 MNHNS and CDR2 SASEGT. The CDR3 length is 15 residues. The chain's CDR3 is CASSEPAGGLYEQYF. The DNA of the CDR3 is TGTGCCAGCAGTGAACCCGCAGGGGGCTTGTACGAGCAGTACTTC.

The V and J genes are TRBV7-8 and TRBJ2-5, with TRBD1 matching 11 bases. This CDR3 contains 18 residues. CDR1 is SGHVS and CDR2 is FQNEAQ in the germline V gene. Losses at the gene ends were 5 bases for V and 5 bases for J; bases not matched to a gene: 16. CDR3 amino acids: CASSKKDRGRPEGETQYF. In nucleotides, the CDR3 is TGTGCCAGCAGCAAAAAGGACAGGGGGCGTCCGGAAGGGGAGACCCAGTACTTC.

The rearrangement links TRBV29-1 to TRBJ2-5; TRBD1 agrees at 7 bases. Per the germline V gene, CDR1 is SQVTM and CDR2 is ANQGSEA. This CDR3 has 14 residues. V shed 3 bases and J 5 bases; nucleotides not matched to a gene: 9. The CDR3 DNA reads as TGCAGCGTTGACGAACAGGGGATATGGGAGACCCAGTACTTC. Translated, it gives CSVDEQGIWETQYF. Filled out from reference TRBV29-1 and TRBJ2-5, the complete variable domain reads SAVISQKPSRDICQRGTSLTIQCQVDSQVTMMFWYRQQPGQSLTLIATANQGSEATYESGFVIDKFPISRPNLTFSTLTVSNMSPEDSSIYLCSVDEQGIWETQYFGPGTRLLVL.

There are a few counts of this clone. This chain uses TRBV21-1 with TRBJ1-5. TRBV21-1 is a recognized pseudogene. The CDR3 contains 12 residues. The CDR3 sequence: CSMVRNNQPQHF. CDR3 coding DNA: TGTAGCATGGTCAGAAACAATCAGCCCCAGCATTTT.

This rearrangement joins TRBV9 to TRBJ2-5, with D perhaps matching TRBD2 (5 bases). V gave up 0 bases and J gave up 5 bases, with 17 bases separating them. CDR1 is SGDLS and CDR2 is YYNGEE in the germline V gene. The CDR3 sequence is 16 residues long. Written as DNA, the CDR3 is TGTGCCAGCAGCGTAGGGTCCCGAGAGGGAAGGGAGACCCAGTACTTC. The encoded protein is CASSVGSREGRETQYF.

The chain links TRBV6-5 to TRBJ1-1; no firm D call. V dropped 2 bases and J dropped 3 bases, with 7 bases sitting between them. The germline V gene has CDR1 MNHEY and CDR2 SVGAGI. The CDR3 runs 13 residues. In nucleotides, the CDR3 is TGTGCCAGCAGTTACGGGGAATACACTGAAGCTTTCTTT. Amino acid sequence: CASSYGEYTEAFF.